A selection of T cell receptor beta chains follows, all from one sample in a study of blood T cell repertoires in COVID-19. The repertoire was sequenced with immunoSEQ multiplex PCR; TCRdb's copy has only in-frame clones and lacks some. The table has a few hundred thousand clones, approximately 81% seen once. The sequenced sample was peripheral blood. The origin of the receptors is a woman younger than 30 with acute or convalescent COVID-19. Each CDR3 is given with its conserved first and last residue. The order of the fields is V gene, clone size, CDR3 protein. Rows give clone size only sometimes, using once, few, many, or a class for an expanded clone.

TRBV6-2/TRBV6-3 | . | CASSYSGFRTSGQETYEQYF
TRBV12-3/TRBV12-4 | . | CASSGDRTYEQYF
TRBV11-2 | once | CASSWVGVDNYGYTF
TRBV5-6 | once | CASSLGGQGWSGNTIYF
TRBV5-1 | . | CASSLQESGNTIYF
TRBV29-1 | . | CSVEAGGPSYEQYF
TRBV29-1 | . | CSVGPLDRGYEQYF
TRBV7-9 | . | CASSLGQGVQANEKLFF
TRBV4-2 | . | CASSLIKTGTVNTEAFF
TRBV19 | . | CASSPPRPGQGSPRRNQPQHF
TRBV5-1 | . | CASSWGTSGYEQYF
TRBV7-2 | . | CASSFGGGKLFF
TRBV7-2 | . | CASSLGNFSNQPQHF
TRBV7-9 | . | CASRTDRGEQYF
TRBV5-8 | . | CASSRHLTAGTEAFF
TRBV30 | . | CAWSTPGIGKNEQFF
TRBV5-1 | . | CASSRGGTAGTSPGEQYF
TRBV29-1 | . | CSVALWGSGAKNIQYF
TRBV4-1 | once | CASSQGFDYSYEQYF
TRBV2 | . | CASPKGTGAGSPLHF
TRBV7-2 | . | CASSLTLAGGMGYNEQFF
TRBV27 | . | CASSGGPSYYEQYF
TRBV7-3 | . | CASSLVQGAPGELFF